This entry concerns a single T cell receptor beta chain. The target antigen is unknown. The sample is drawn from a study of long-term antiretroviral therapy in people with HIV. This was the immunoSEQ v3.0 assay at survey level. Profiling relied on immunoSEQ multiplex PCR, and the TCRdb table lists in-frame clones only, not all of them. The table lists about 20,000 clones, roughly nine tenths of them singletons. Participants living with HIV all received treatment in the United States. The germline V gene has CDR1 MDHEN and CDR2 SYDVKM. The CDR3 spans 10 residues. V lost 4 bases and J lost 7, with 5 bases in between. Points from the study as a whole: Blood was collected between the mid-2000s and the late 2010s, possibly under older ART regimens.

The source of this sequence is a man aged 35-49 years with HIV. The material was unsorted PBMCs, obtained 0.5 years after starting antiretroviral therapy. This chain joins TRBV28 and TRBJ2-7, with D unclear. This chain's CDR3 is CASSSVEQYF. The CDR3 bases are TGTGCCAGCAGTTCTGTAGAGCAGTACTTC.